One and the same sample provided the 2 T cell receptor beta chains below, sequenced in a study of blood T cell repertoires in COVID-19. TCRdb's copy holds only in-frame clones and misses some; the assay was immunoSEQ multiplex PCR. There are roughly 150,000 clones in the sample; about 90% occur only once, and 8% to 13% lies in the top ten. Sequenced material: peripheral blood. The receptors derive from a woman older than 75 with acute or convalescent COVID-19.

The chain employs TRBV27 and TRBJ2-3; possible D gene TRBD2, 5 bases. Deletions cut 4 bases from V and 6 bases from J, with 11 bases between. In germline, CDR1 is MNHEY, CDR2 SMNVEV (reference sequence). The CDR3 runs 13 residues. The DNA of the CDR3 is TGTGCCAGCAGTTGGACTGGTCCGGATACGCAGTATTTT. It is translated as CASSWTGPDTQYF.

The V call is TRBV6-6, the J call TRBJ1-2, with 10 bases aligning to TRBD1. Germline lookup yields CDR1 MNHNY and CDR2 SVGAGI (reference sequence). J gave up 7 bases and V 6 bases, and 11 bases lay outside the gene matches. This CDR3 is 15 amino acids long. Written as DNA, the CDR3 is TGTGCCAGCAGAACTGAGGGGACAGGGGATGGTGGCTACACCTTC. This codes for CASRTEGTGDGGYTF.